This T cell receptor (beta chain) was profiled in a study of PD-1 blockade in classical Hodgkin lymphoma. Whole-study findings and limits: Reports described newly diagnosed patients as having lower baseline TCR diversity than healthy donors. With respect to the repertoire differences, their causes, possibly disease activity or prior therapy, remain undefined.

Brentuximab vedotin exposure varied among the patients, all of whom had relapsed after autologous stem cell transplantation. The protocol was immunoSEQ multiplex PCR, while the TCRdb copy is restricted to in-frame clones and leaves out a portion. Here the sample spans 55,000 to 65,000 clones, 80% to 90% being singletons. Details on this clone: What it recognizes is unknown.

The CDR3 totals 17 residues. V was pared by 0 bases and J by 0 bases, with 12 bases between. Germline-derived CDR1 and CDR2 are SGHVS and FNYEAQ. The rearrangement uses TRBV7-6 and TRBJ2-1; D not resolved. Sequencing used peripheral blood mononuclear cells (PBMCs), obtained at baseline. This receptor was identified in a human donor with classical Hodgkin lymphoma. The chain's CDR3 is CASSLASAASSYNEQFF. The CDR3 DNA reads TGTGCCAGCAGCTTAGCAAGTGCAGCCAGCTCCTACAATGAGCAGTTCTTC.